The clone carrying this TCR beta chain was counted many times. Its antigen is still unknown. The CDR3 end falls 3 residues outside the read, so it is completed with the germline J gene. These data come from a study of T cell clonality in common variable immunodeficiency. CDR1 LGHNT and CDR2 FRNRAP come from the germline V gene. Between the trimmed V and J ends, which lost 6 bases and 4 bases, there was a span of 7 bases. CDR3 length: 13 amino acids. The protocol was immunoSEQ multiplex PCR, while the TCRdb copy is restricted to in-frame clones and leaves out a portion. The profile covers about 64,000 clones, none occurring a single time. Study observations and caveats: Authors noted CVID clonality's cause needs subpopulation repertoire sequencing.

The sequence was collected from a person aged 18-70 years in good health. The chain couples TRBV12-5 to TRBJ1-6, with D unresolved. The specimen was peripheral blood mononuclear cells. Partial CDR3 DNA: TGTGCTAGTGGCACAGCTTATAATTCACCC. Its protein product is CASGTAYNSP. The full CDR3 protein reads CASGTAYNSPLHF.